The 24 T cell receptor beta chains reported below all come from one sample, sequenced in a study of early T cells in non-severe SARS-CoV-2 infection. TCRdb fed the 5' RACE reads into MiXCR, producing one record per CDR3 protein. The sample lists more than 55,000 distinct CDR3 sequences, under 15% occurring once. Sample: whole blood. These receptors were collected from an adult who was a healthcare worker with PCR-confirmed SARS-CoV-2 infection or an uninfected control (not recorded which).

The sample holds many counts of this clonotype. The chain employs TRBV6-1 and TRBJ1-5, with a weak D call TRBD1 (5 bases). The V end lost 3 bases, the J end lost 1 base, and 7 bases lay between the germline ends. The CDR3 contains 14 residues. Germline V gene sequence: CDR1 MNHNS, CDR2 SASEGT. CDR3 in DNA: TGTGCCAGCAGTGACAGGGTCAGCAATCAGCCCCAGCATTTT. Protein product: CASSDRVSNQPQHF.

There are a few counts of this clonotype. The CDR3 region is CASSETSGDRGNEQFF. The CDR3 DNA sequence: TGTGCCAGCAGTGAAACGTCGGGAGACAGGGGGAATGAGCAGTTCTTC. This chain connects TRBV25-1 to TRBJ2-1; 9 bases are a match to TRBD1. Germline V lookup: CDR1 MGHDK, CDR2 SYGVNS. Losses at the gene ends were 2 bases for V and 7 bases for J; bases not matched to a gene: 9. This CDR3 region has 16 residues.

This clonotype has at least ten counts. An end of the junction does not agree with germline; a read error may underlie this. The chain uses TRBV20-1 and TRBJ2-1; 8 nucleotides line up with TRBD2. The CDR3 runs to 13 residues. Germline values: CDR1 DFQATT, CDR2 SNEGSKA (reference sequence). The CDR3 reads CSARGASGHEEFF. DNA of the CDR3: TGCAGTGCTAGAGGGGCTAGCGGGCATGAGGAGTTCTTC.

This clonotype turned up a few times. The V and J genes are TRBV7-9 and TRBJ2-3; 7 bases are a match to TRBD2. V lost 2 bases and J lost 0; bases outside the gene matches: 5. The CDR3 runs 16 residues. CDR1 is SEHNR, CDR2 FQNEAQ, per germline (reference sequence). This CDR3 reads CASSLWRAGSTDTQYF. DNA for the CDR3: TGTGCCAGCAGCTTATGGCGAGCGGGGAGCACAGATACGCAGTATTTT.

This clonotype appeared once. This chain connects TRBV6-7 to TRBJ1-3; D is uncertain. TRBV6-7 is given ORF status, its function remaining uncertain. The CDR3 is made up of 15 amino acids. With 4 bases removed from V and 0 bases from J, the gap between germline ends came to 10 bases. CDR3 bases: TGTGCCAGCAGTTCCGTGATCTACTCTGGAAACACCATATATTTT. As protein: CASSSVIYSGNTIYF.

The chain links TRBV5-1 to TRBJ2-2; 9 bases fit TRBD2. The length of the CDR3 is 17 residues. V shed 9 bases and J 1 base; nucleotides not matched to a gene: 13. Germline V lookup: CDR1 SGHRS, CDR2 YFSETQ. Here the CDR3 DNA reads TGCGCCACCGCGGCCTGGCATAGCGGGGGGAACACCGGGGAGCTGTTTTTT. Its translation: CATAAWHSGGNTGELFF.

The chain couples TRBV11-2 to TRBJ2-2; 9 bases are a match to TRBD2. The ends lost 5 bases at V and 4 bases at J; junction bases unmatched: 8. CDR1 is SGHAT, CDR2 FQNNGV, per germline. This CDR3 spans 16 amino acids. This CDR3 reads CASSPRLAGPTGELFF. CDR3 DNA sequence: TGTGCCAGCAGCCCTCGTCTAGCGGGGCCCACCGGGGAGCTGTTTTTT.

In this sample, this clonotype turned up many times. The chain combines TRBV4-3 with TRBJ2-2, with TRBD2 identical over 11 bases. The germline CDR1 and CDR2 sequences are LGHNA and YSLEER. CDR3 length: 16 amino acids. Losses at the gene ends were 4 bases for V and 1 base for J; bases not matched to a gene: 2. The chain's CDR3 is CASSLGLAGNTGELFF. In nucleotides, the CDR3 is TGCGCCAGCAGCCTAGGACTAGCGGGGAACACCGGGGAGCTGTTTTTT.

This clonotype was recorded once. The V and J genes are TRBV20-1 and TRBJ1-1; the D is unclear. The CDR3 sequence is 14 residues long. The germline gives CDR1 DFQATT, CDR2 SNEGSKA (reference sequence). V lost 6 bases and J lost 0, with 14 bases in between. The CDR3 reads CSAIDADLNTEAFF. CDR3 sequence (DNA): TGCAGTGCAATAGACGCAGACCTGAACACTGAAGCTTTCTTT.

This clonotype appeared many times. The rearrangement uses TRBV20-1 and TRBJ1-2; D is perhaps TRBD1 (5 bases). This CDR3 is 15 amino acids long. Germline-derived CDR1 and CDR2 are DFQATT and SNEGSKA (reference sequence). The V end was cut by 5 bases, the J end by 4 bases, with 20 bases between. Here the CDR3 DNA reads TGCAGTGCTCCACGAGGGGACCCTAGCCTCTATGGCTACACCTTC. Residues: CSAPRGDPSLYGYTF.

This chain connects TRBV6-6 to TRBJ2-7, with D possibly being TRBD2 (5 bases). Germline CDR1 MNHNY, CDR2 SVGAGI (reference sequence). V lost 0 bases to trimming and J lost 3 bases, with 12 bases between them. CDR3 length: 15 amino acids. CDR3 loop: CASSYSGMEVYEQYF. DNA of the CDR3: TGTGCCAGCAGTTACTCAGGGATGGAGGTCTACGAGCAGTACTTC.

This chain joins TRBV20-1 and TRBJ1-2; 10 bases line up with TRBD1. Trimming cost V 1 base and J 3 bases; bases outside gene matches: 5. Germline V lookup: CDR1 DFQATT, CDR2 SNEGSKA (reference sequence). This CDR3 has 15 residues. As DNA, the CDR3 is TGCAGTGCTAGAGTGGACAGGGGGGAAGACTATGGCTACACCTTC. Its protein product is CSARVDRGEDYGYTF.

This clonotype was found many times. The V gene is TRBV6-1, the J gene TRBJ2-1; 7 bases align to TRBD1. The CDR3 spans 15 residues. The V gene's germline CDR1 is MNHNS and CDR2 SASEGT. V dropped 2 bases and J dropped 4; count of bases not matched to a gene: 5. The CDR3 loop is CASSEMTGSYNEQFF. The CDR3 DNA follows: TGTGCCAGCAGTGAAATGACAGGGTCATACAATGAGCAGTTCTTC.

This clonotype was observed at least ten times. The chain is built from TRBV5-5 and TRBJ2-4; 7 positions match TRBD1. This CDR3 has 15 amino acids. V dropped 7 bases and J dropped 5; count of bases not matched to a gene: 12. Germline CDR1 and CDR2: SGHKS and YYEKEE (reference sequence). In DNA, the CDR3 is TGTGCCAGCCTCCTTCGAGGACAGGACGAAAACATTCAGTACTTC. Residues: CASLLRGQDENIQYF.

This clonotype was detected ten times or more. Compared with germline, one end of the junction differs, possibly owing to a read error. The chain is built from TRBV12-3 or TRBV12-4 and TRBJ2-3; D uncertain. The CDR3 length is 12 residues. The CDR3 DNA reads as TGTGCCAGCAGTTTCAGCAAAGATACGCAGTATTTT. Amino acids: CASSFSKDTQYF.

This clonotype was found a few times. This chain links TRBV29-1 with TRBJ1-1; perhaps TRBD1 as D (6 bases). V shed 4 bases and J shed 4 bases, with 10 bases lying between them. This CDR3 is built from 12 residues. The germline V gene has CDR1 SQVTM and CDR2 ANQGSEA. CDR3 residues: CSVVGGSTEAFF. The CDR3 DNA sequence: TGCAGCGTTGTGGGGGGCAGCACTGAAGCTTTCTTT.

In its sample, this clonotype was seen many times. V and J are TRBV12-3 or TRBV12-4 and TRBJ2-7, with 10 bases aligning to TRBD2. Trimming removed 3 bases from V and 5 bases from J; junction bases left unmatched: 4. The CDR3 runs 14 residues. This CDR3 reads CASSFSGGPDEQYF. CDR3 in DNA: TGTGCCAGCAGTTTTAGCGGGGGGCCCGACGAGCAGTACTTC.

In this sample, this clonotype turned up many times. The chain links TRBV13 to TRBJ1-1; 7 bases are a match to TRBD1. Germline V gene sequence: CDR1 PRHDT, CDR2 FYEKMQ (reference sequence). This CDR3 spans 15 amino acids. After removal of 5 bases from V and 5 bases from J, the junction contained 11 bases not matched to a gene. The CDR3 sequence: CASSHRQGGGTEAFF. CDR3 nucleotides: TGTGCCAGCAGCCATCGACAGGGAGGAGGGACTGAAGCTTTCTTT.

The rearrangement joins TRBV3-1 to TRBJ1-4; 9 bases are a match to TRBD1. Germline V gives CDR1 LGHDT, CDR2 YNNKEL (reference sequence). The CDR3 has 16 residues. J was trimmed by 2 bases and V by 3 bases; bases with no gene match: 4. CDR3 bases: TGTGCCAGCAGCCACCGCGGACAGGGGACTAATGAAAAACTGTTTTTT. Translation gives CASSHRGQGTNEKLFF.

The gene calls are TRBV2 and TRBJ2-3, with 11 bases lining up with TRBD2. The CDR3 loop spans 16 amino acids. V lost 8 bases, J lost 0 bases, and 7 bases stayed unmatched. From germline, CDR1 is SNHLY and CDR2 FYNNEI. This chain's CDR3 is CASFLAGGFSTDTQYF. The CDR3 DNA reads TGTGCCAGCTTCCTAGCGGGGGGCTTTAGCACAGATACGCAGTATTTT. Full variable domain (missing parts from reference TRBV2 and TRBJ2-3): EPEVTQTPSHQVTQMGQEVILRCVPISNHLYFYWYRQILGQKVEFLVSFYNNEISEKSEIFDDQFSVERPDGSNFTLKIRSTKLEDSAMYFCASFLAGGFSTDTQYFGPGTRLTVL.

The V and J genes are TRBV7-9 and TRBJ1-6, with unresolved D. V was cut by 0 bases and J by 7 bases, with 13 bases left in between. CDR3 length: 16 amino acids. In germline, CDR1 is SEHNR, CDR2 FQNEAQ (reference sequence). The chain's CDR3 is CASSLAPAGPNSPLHF. CDR3 nucleotide sequence: TGTGCCAGCAGCTTAGCGCCGGCAGGTCCCAATTCACCCCTCCACTTT.

The CDR3 protein is CASSTRQSANEKLFF. CDR3 nucleotide sequence: TGTGCCAGCAGCACCCGACAGTCGGCGAATGAAAAACTGTTTTTT. This chain uses TRBV11-2 with TRBJ1-4; D might be TRBD1 (5 bases). Between the trimmed V and J ends, which lost 5 bases and 5 bases, there was a span of 15 bases. The germline V gene encodes CDR1 SGHAT and CDR2 FQNNGV. The CDR3 has 15 residues.

Ten or more counts support this clonotype. The chain combines TRBV30 with TRBJ2-7; 7 bases fit TRBD1. The V gene end was trimmed by 2 bases and the J gene end by 3 bases; junction bases not matched to a gene: 1. Germline V gene lookup returns CDR1 GTSNPN and CDR2 SVGIG (reference sequence). The CDR3 runs to 12 residues. DNA of the CDR3: TGTGCCTGGAGTTGGACAGGCTACGAGCAGTACTTC. This codes for CAWSWTGYEQYF.

This clonotype was counted a few times. The V gene is TRBV20-1, the J gene TRBJ2-5; a weak D match, TRBD1 (6 bases). The ends were cut back, 3 bases at V and 4 bases at J, with 9 bases in the middle. The CDR3 totals 12 residues. CDR1 DFQATT and CDR2 SNEGSKA come from the germline V gene (reference sequence). The CDR3 nucleotides read TGCAGTGCTAGTCAGGGGAGAGAGACCCAGTACTTC. Its protein is CSASQGRETQYF.